This note documents a single T cell receptor (beta chain) sequence. What it binds is unknown. The CDR3 consists of 14 residues. V gave up 0 bases and J gave up 4 bases, with 9 bases separating them. CDR1 is SGHRS and CDR2 is YFSETQ in the germline V gene. The sample comes from a study of CD8+ T cells in alopecia areata. Turning to the study itself: It was oral tofacitinib, at 5 to 10 mg twice daily, that treated patients received.

Extracted RNA was reverse transcribed into cDNA, the sequencing template. Sequencing was performed with immunoSEQ multiplex PCR; in TCRdb, only in-frame clones are kept and a portion is missing. The profile shows around 140,000 clones, roughly three fifths of them singletons. Alopecia areata patients had lesional scalp punch biopsies and peripheral blood taken from them. Findings and limits, study-wide: Among patients, TCR sharing was less clear than in mice, a difference possibly due in part to HLA diversity in the patient population. Researchers report lesional scalp, most notably alopecia totalis/universalis, outstripped normal scalp in clonality.

This receptor was obtained from a human donor with alopecia areata. The sample consisted of CD4+ T cells sorted from blood, taken at week 0. The chain couples TRBV5-1 to TRBJ2-3; D remains unclear. CDR3 nucleotides: TGCGCCAGCAGCTTGGCCATCCCGCCAGATACGCAGTATTTT. Its protein product is CASSLAIPPDTQYF.